Listed below are T cell receptor beta chains from one sample, sequenced in a study of cytomegalovirus exposure and HLA in healthy donors. The method was immunoSEQ multiplex PCR; TCRdb's version includes in-frame clones alone and lacks a portion of them. The sample carries over 110,000 clones, roughly 76% recorded once. The sequencing input was PBMCs. The receptors here all came from a woman between 40 and 50 years old in good health and CMV-seronegative. CDR3s include the opening cysteine and the closing phenylalanine or tryptophan. D genes are given only for firm matches. Only some rows state a clone size, as once, few, many or a class for expanded clones.

.,TRBJ1-1,TRBV15,once,TGTGCCACCAGCAGAGACAGGCCACCTACTGAAGCTTTCTTT,CATSRDRPPTEAFF
.,TRBJ1-1,TRBV27,few,TGTGCCAGCAGTTTAGTCGGCGGATTGGAAGCTTTCTTT,CASSLVGGLEAFF
.,TRBJ1-4,TRBV7-2,.,TGTGCCAGCAGCTTAAACCAGGGCGGTGAAAAACTGTTTTTT,CASSLNQGGEKLFF
.,TRBJ2-3,TRBV5-1,.,TGCGCCAGCAGCTTGGCTCCTCTCGGGCGGGGTAGCACAGATACGCAGTATTTT,CASSLAPLGRGSTDTQYF
.,TRBJ2-7,TRBV12-5,.,TGTGCTAGTGGTTTGTACGGTATGGGCAGGGTCAGCTCCTACGAGCAGTACTTC,CASGLYGMGRVSSYEQYF
TRBD1,TRBJ1-2,TRBV6-6,.,TGTGCCAGCAGTTACTCCGTGACAGGGAATGGCTACACCTTC,CASSYSVTGNGYTF
.,TRBJ1-2,TRBV28,.,TGTGCCACCTACCGACAGGACCTAGGCTACACCTTC,CATYRQDLGYTF
.,TRBJ2-1,TRBV5-8,.,TGTGCCAGCAGCTTCTTGGCTTCAAACAGGGATCGGGAGCAGTTCTTC,CASSFLASNRDREQFF
TRBD1,TRBJ1-1,TRBV6-5,few,TGTGCCAGCAGTTACCCTGGGACAGGGGGCAGCACTGAAGCTTTCTTT,CASSYPGTGGSTEAFF
.,TRBJ2-3,TRBV6-1,.,TGTGCCAGCGGGGGCCCCACAGATACGCAGTATTTT,CASGGPTDTQYF
.,TRBJ2-5,TRBV25-1,.,TGTGCCAGCAGTGAATATGGGGGGGAGACCCAGTACTTC,CASSEYGGETQYF
.,TRBJ1-4,TRBV10-3,.,TGTGCCATCAGTTACGAGGGCTTTAATGAAAAACTGTTTTTT,CAISYEGFNEKLFF
.,TRBJ1-2,TRBV6-5,.,TGTGCCAGCAGTAGAGGGATCTATGGCTACACCTTC,CASSRGIYGYTF
.,TRBJ1-4,TRBV2,once,TGTGCCAGCAGATCCGGGGCTAATGAAAAACTGTTTTTT,CASRSGANEKLFF
.,TRBJ1-1,TRBV29-1,.,TGCAGCGTTGTCGAACAGGAGAACACTGAAGCTTTCTTT,CSVVEQENTEAFF